Here is one TCR beta chain with its context. This clone's antigen is unknown. Base qualities are not recorded, but no much larger clone differs from it by a single base. These data are taken from a study (dated by TCRdb to between 2021 and 2024). The paper's findings and limits, for the study overall: Further investigation, including longitudinal sampling and assessment of a control group, is stated by the authors to be required.

PBMCs were isolated from peripheral blood, and TCR beta sequencing was performed on genomic DNA from unsorted PBMCs. Survey-level sequencing on the immunoSEQ platform was used to profile the TCR beta chain repertoires. Regarding the original processing steps: Repertoire diversity was quantified by the inverse Simpson index, and CDR3 amino acid length spectratypes and V-J pairing frequencies were compared. TCR beta CDR3 sequences were matched against VDJdb to annotate clonotypes specific to SARS-CoV-2, CMV, influenza A and EBV. Here the immuneACCESS table is served through TCRdb, limited to in-frame sequences with V and J called. Missing clones are a known gap in these copies; in checked studies unresolved V genes cover under half, and the rest lacks a known reason. D and trimming come from the DNA, and the V and J calls and clone size come from that table. For this sample the table gives nearly 70,000 clones, of which 85% to 95% were detected only once. Of the sample, less than 4.5% is held by the ten largest clones.

V lost 4 bases and J lost 2 bases; the stretch between them is 11 bases long. CDR1 SGHTA and CDR2 FQGNSA were looked up in the germline V gene. The CDR3, cysteine through phenylalanine, is 14 amino acids long. The sequence is cut down to CDR3 DNA, 42 bases in frame from base 1. The chain uses TRBV7-2 and TRBJ1-1, with TRBD1 as a weak D call on 5 bases. The source material was PBMCs. This TCR came from a man between 35 and 55 years old with rheumatoid arthritis. The CDR3 loop reads CASSSSRVNTEAFF. The DNA reads TGTGCCAGCAGCTCGAGCAGGGTAAACACTGAAGCTTTCTTT.